The 28 T cell receptor beta chains given below trace back to one sample, sequenced in a study of cytomegalovirus exposure and HLA in healthy donors (dated by TCRdb to 2015 to 2018). The receptor library was made with the immunoSEQ multiplex PCR assay. What TCRdb holds here is the immuneACCESS table cut down to in-frame rearrangements. Part of the clones is not present; checked against another copy, under half of the missing clones reflect an unresolved V gene, and the others are unexplained. Present in this sample are 90,000 or so clones, 85% of which were seen just once. The ten largest clonotypes hold roughly 22% of the sample. The specimen was PBMCs. The receptors originated from a man younger than 35 in good health and CMV-seropositive.

The rearrangement links TRBV9 to TRBJ2-2, with 7 bases aligning to TRBD1. V shed 4 bases and J 3 bases; nucleotides not matched to a gene: 9. The CDR3 runs to 16 residues. Germline CDR1 reads SGDLS; CDR2 reads YYNGEE. The CDR3 sequence: CASSPPTGRDTGELFF. The CDR3 region has the DNA TGTGCCAGCAGCCCGCCGACAGGGCGCGACACCGGGGAGCTGTTTTTT.

This rearrangement joins TRBV28 to TRBJ2-3, with TRBD2 as a possible D gene (6 bases). CDR1 and CDR2 (germline): MDHEN, SYDVKM. This CDR3 spans 16 amino acids. V was trimmed by 6 bases and J by 0 bases, leaving 16 bases between them. In nucleotides, the CDR3 is TGTGCCAGCAGAGATGGAGGGGCTTGGAGCACAGATACGCAGTATTTT. Residues: CASRDGGAWSTDTQYF.

The J gene is TRBJ2-5, the V gene TRBV2, with a tentative D call TRBD2 (5 bases). Germline values: CDR1 SNHLY, CDR2 FYNNEI. V shed 11 bases and J shed 3 bases, with 16 bases lying between them. The CDR3 has 13 residues. In DNA, the CDR3 is TGTGCCCAAAAAGGAGGACCAGAAGAGACCCAGTACTTC. This translates into CAQKGGPEETQYF.

The J gene is TRBJ1-2, the V gene TRBV6-1; 9 bases line up with TRBD1. CDR3 length equals 15 residues. With 2 bases clipped from V and 8 bases from J, the junction kept 9 bases outside the gene matches. The germline CDR1 and CDR2 sequences are MNHNS and SASEGT. The CDR3 spells CASSEPGQGGTGYTF. The CDR3 coding sequence is TGTGCCAGCAGTGAACCGGGACAGGGAGGTACGGGCTACACCTTC.

The V and J genes are TRBV9 and TRBJ1-2, with TRBD1 identical over 12 bases. This CDR3 has 15 residues. Germline V lookup: CDR1 SGDLS, CDR2 YYNGEE. V lost 2 bases, J lost 4 bases, and 3 bases stayed unmatched. CDR3 nucleotides: TGTGCCAGCAGCGTCGGGACAGGGGGCTCCTATGGCTACACCTTC. Its translation is CASSVGTGGSYGYTF.

V and J are TRBV6-5 and TRBJ2-3; a weak D match, TRBD1 (6 bases). Germline CDR1 MNHEY, CDR2 SVGAGI. V lost 6 bases and J lost 5, with 9 bases in between. The CDR3 consists of 12 residues. CDR3 DNA sequence: TGTGCCAGCAGCAAGACAGGAGATACGCAGTATTTT. Encoded protein: CASSKTGDTQYF.

The chain recombines TRBV5-4 with TRBJ2-2; 8 bases line up with TRBD1. The CDR3 is 18 residues long. The germline gives CDR1 SGHNT, CDR2 YYREEE (reference sequence). Trimming took 1 base from V and 7 from J; bases not matched to a gene: 15. CDR3 in DNA: TGTGCCAGCAGCTTGAGGCAGGGGGCTGGGTATATTGGCGGGGAGCTGTTTTTT. This sequence encodes CASSLRQGAGYIGGELFF.

V usage is TRBV19 and J usage is TRBJ1-3, with D unresolved. In germline, CDR1 is LNHDA, CDR2 SQIVND (reference sequence). The CDR3 consists of 15 residues. The V end lost 3 bases, the J end lost 3 bases, and 12 bases lay between the germline ends. This CDR3 reads CASSIGVRSGNTIYF. For the CDR3, the DNA is TGTGCCAGTAGTATCGGGGTTCGGAGTGGAAACACCATATATTTT.

V and J are TRBV2 and TRBJ2-1; D is uncertain. Trimming pared 7 bases from V and 6 bases from J, leaving 4 bases between. Germline V gene lookup returns CDR1 SNHLY and CDR2 FYNNEI. This CDR3 comprises 10 residues. Here the CDR3 reads CASIINEQFF. DNA for the CDR3: TGTGCCAGCATTATCAATGAGCAGTTCTTC.

This clone was seen once. This sequence joins TRBV5-1 and TRBJ2-1, with 8 bases identical to TRBD2. Trimming removed 3 bases from V and 4 bases from J; junction bases left unmatched: 6. The CDR3 consists of 15 residues. Germline V gives CDR1 SGHRS, CDR2 YFSETQ. The CDR3 loop is CASSSGGEWYNEQFF. CDR3 sequence (DNA): TGCGCCAGCAGCTCGGGGGGGGAGTGGTACAATGAGCAGTTCTTC.

This clone appeared once. J is TRBJ2-1 and V is TRBV6-5; 7 bases map to TRBD1. This CDR3 spans 13 amino acids. V was clipped by 5 bases and J by 6 bases; unmatched bases: 4. Germline V gene data show CDR1 as MNHEY and CDR2 as SVGAGI. CDR3 DNA: TGTGCCAGCAGTCCCGGGACAGCCAATGAGCAGTTCTTC. Its protein is CASSPGTANEQFF.

V is TRBV29-1 and J is TRBJ2-3; 11 bases align to TRBD2. Germline V gene data show CDR1 as SQVTM and CDR2 as ANQGSEA. J gave up 0 bases and V 2 bases, and 7 bases lay outside the gene matches. This CDR3 is 17 amino acids long. The CDR3 protein is CSVELTSGSTSTDTQYF. CDR3 bases: TGCAGCGTTGAACTTACTAGCGGGAGTACTAGCACAGATACGCAGTATTTT.

This clone came up once. The chain employs TRBV29-1 and TRBJ2-5; D is undetermined. Per germline, CDR1 SQVTM and CDR2 ANQGSEA. This CDR3 has 11 amino acids. V shed 6 bases and J shed 1 base, with 6 bases lying between them. CDR3 sequence reads: CSVFIQETQYF. The CDR3 bases are TGCAGCGTATTTATCCAAGAGACCCAGTACTTC.

The chain employs TRBV5-3 and TRBJ1-5; 8 nucleotides line up with TRBD1. TRBV5-3 is reported as an ORF; its role is uncertain. The V segment lost 0 bases and the J segment 8 bases; nucleotides outside the gene matches: 7. There are 15 residues in the CDR3. CDR3: CARSLDSGGGEPQHF. The DNA for the CDR3 is TGTGCCAGAAGCTTGGACTCAGGGGGCGGTGAGCCCCAGCATTTT.

This sequence joins TRBV5-6 and TRBJ1-1; D is ambiguous. Germline V gene data show CDR1 as SGHDT and CDR2 as YYEEEE. Trimming removed 2 bases at V and 6 bases at J, with 11 bases between. The CDR3 is made up of 13 amino acids. This chain's CDR3 is CASSLVGVAEAFF. As DNA, the CDR3 is TGTGCCAGCAGCTTAGTGGGAGTTGCTGAAGCTTTCTTT.

This chain uses TRBV15 with TRBJ2-7; TRBD1 might be the D (6 bases). The germline V and J ends were trimmed by 4 bases and 2 bases, with 12 bases remaining between them. Germline V lookup: CDR1 LNHNV, CDR2 YYDKDF (reference sequence). The CDR3 totals 14 residues. CDR3 region: CATSIGRGTYEQYF. DNA for the CDR3: TGTGCCACCAGCATAGGCAGGGGAACCTACGAGCAGTACTTC. The full variable domain, completed using reference TRBV15 and TRBJ2-7, is DAMVIQNPRYQVTQFGKPVTLSCSQTLNHNVMYWYQQKSSQAPKLLFHYYDKDFNNEADTPDNFQSRRPNTSFCFLDIRSPGLGDTAMYLCATSIGRGTYEQYFGPGTRLTVT.

This clone turned up a few times. V usage is TRBV7-8 and J usage is TRBJ2-1; 7 positions match TRBD2. Germline V gene lookup returns CDR1 SGHVS and CDR2 FQNEAQ. The CDR3 is 16 amino acids. J gave up 0 bases and V 5 bases, and 7 bases lay outside the gene matches. CDR3: CASSPQAGNSYNEQFF. CDR3 in DNA: TGTGCCAGCAGCCCCCAAGCGGGAAACTCCTACAATGAGCAGTTCTTC.

The J gene is TRBJ2-5, the V gene TRBV20-1, with unresolved D. The CDR3 totals 11 residues. V lost 6 bases and J 3 bases, leaving 8 bases between the germline ends. Germline CDR1 DFQATT, CDR2 SNEGSKA (reference sequence). The CDR3 protein is CSARDKETQYF. In nucleotides, the CDR3 is TGCAGTGCACGAGATAAAGAGACCCAGTACTTC.

The chain joins TRBV6-1 to TRBJ1-1, with D possibly TRBD1 on 6 matching bases. V was trimmed by 5 bases and J by 4 bases, leaving 17 bases between them. CDR1 is MNHNS, CDR2 SASEGT, per germline. This CDR3 spans 15 amino acids. This CDR3 reads CASSSQGWGATEAFF. The CDR3 DNA sequence: TGTGCCAGCAGTTCACAGGGTTGGGGTGCCACTGAAGCTTTCTTT.

The chain links TRBV23-1 to TRBJ1-1; D is possibly TRBD1 (6 bases). TRBV23-1 qualifies as an ORF whose function is uncertain. The V end lost 3 bases, the J end lost 11 bases, and 10 bases lay between the germline ends. This CDR3 is built from 11 residues. The CDR3 reads CASSHRQGAFF. In DNA form, the CDR3 reads TGCGCCAGCAGTCATAGGCAGGGGGCTTTCTTT.

The V gene is TRBV6-1, the J gene TRBJ2-2; possible D gene TRBD2, 5 bases. The germline V gene has CDR1 MNHNS and CDR2 SASEGT. The CDR3 consists of 14 residues. V lost 8 bases to trimming and J lost 4 bases, with 14 bases between them. CDR3 residues: CASRGGWGTGELFF. CDR3 in DNA: TGTGCCAGCCGAGGCGGGTGGGGCACCGGGGAGCTGTTTTTT.

This clone was seen more than once but under ten times. This sequence joins TRBV11-3 and TRBJ2-7; a possible D gene is TRBD2 (6 bases). CDR1 is SGHNT and CDR2 is YENEEA in the germline V gene. V was trimmed by 6 bases and J by 4 bases, leaving 16 bases between them. The CDR3 covers 14 residues. The CDR3 reads CASSSDGSLYEQYV. In nucleotides, the CDR3 is TGTGCCAGCAGTTCCGACGGGAGTTTATACGAGCAGTACGTC.

V is TRBV28 and J is TRBJ2-1; possible D gene TRBD1, 5 bases. This CDR3 region has 16 residues. Trimming took off 6 bases at V and 5 bases at J, with 20 bases between the two ends. Looked up from germline, CDR1 is MDHEN and CDR2 is SYDVKM. CDR3 bases: TGTGCCAGCAGCCCCTCTATAAAGACAGACGACAATGAGCAGTTCTTC. Its translation: CASSPSIKTDDNEQFF. Full variable domain (rest looked up from reference TRBV28 and TRBJ2-1): DVKVTQSSRYLVKRTGEKVFLECVQDMDHENMFWYRQDPGLGLRLIYFSYDVKMKEKGDIPEGYSVSREKKERFSLILESASTNQTSMYLCASSPSIKTDDNEQFFGPGTRLTVL.

A few counts support this clone. CDR3 sequence (DNA): TGTGCCAGTACCTGGGGGGGTATGAACACTGAAGCTTTCTTT. It specifies CASTWGGMNTEAFF. This chain joins TRBV19 and TRBJ1-1; the D gene is possibly TRBD1 (5 bases). V was shortened by 7 bases and J by 0 bases, with 12 bases between the two germline ends. CDR1 is LNHDA, CDR2 SQIVND, per germline (reference sequence). This CDR3 is built from 14 residues.

This clone occurred once. The chain links TRBV6-5 to TRBJ1-1; TRBD1 matches 8 bases. With V trimmed by 2 bases and J by 6 bases, 5 bases remained unmatched. Germline V lookup: CDR1 MNHEY, CDR2 SVGAGI. This CDR3 contains 14 residues. The CDR3 here is CASSYADRGAEAFF. As DNA, the CDR3 is TGTGCCAGCAGTTACGCCGACAGGGGCGCTGAAGCTTTCTTT.

The gene calls are TRBV21-1 and TRBJ2-1; the D call of TRBD2 is as the table states it, not checked on the DNA. TRBV21-1 is given as a pseudogene. The CDR3 runs to 17 residues. CDR3 bases: TGTGCCAGCAGCATCCCCTTGACTAGCGGGTGCCCCAATGAGCAGTTCTTC. Residues: CASSIPLTSGCPNEQFF.

This chain's CDR3 is CASSKRTPSSYNEQFF. The CDR3 DNA sequence: TGTGCCAGCAGCAAACGGACACCCAGCTCCTACAATGAGCAGTTCTTC. The chain joins TRBV21-1 to TRBJ2-1; the D call in the table, TRBD1, was not verified against the DNA. TRBV21-1 is designated a pseudogene. CDR3 length equals 16 residues.

The rearrangement uses TRBV2 and TRBJ2-5; 9 nucleotides agree with TRBD1. Germline lookup yields CDR1 SNHLY and CDR2 FYNNEI. There are 17 residues in the CDR3. V shed 5 bases and J 2 bases; nucleotides not matched to a gene: 12. CDR3 sequence: CASSTGRGTGLQETQYF. CDR3 sequence (DNA): TGTGCCAGCAGTACTGGTCGCGGGACAGGGCTTCAAGAGACCCAGTACTTC.